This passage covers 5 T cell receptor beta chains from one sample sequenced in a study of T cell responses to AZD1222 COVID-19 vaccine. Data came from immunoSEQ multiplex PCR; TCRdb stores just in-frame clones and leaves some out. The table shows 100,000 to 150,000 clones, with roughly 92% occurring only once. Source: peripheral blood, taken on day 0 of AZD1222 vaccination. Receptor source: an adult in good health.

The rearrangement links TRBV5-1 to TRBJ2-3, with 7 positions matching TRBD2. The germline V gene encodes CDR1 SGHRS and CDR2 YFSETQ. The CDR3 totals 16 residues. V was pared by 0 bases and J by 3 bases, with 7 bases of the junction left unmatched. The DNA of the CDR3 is TGCGCCAGCAGCTTGGACACAATCGGGGGGACAGATACGCAGTATTTT. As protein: CASSLDTIGGTDTQYF.

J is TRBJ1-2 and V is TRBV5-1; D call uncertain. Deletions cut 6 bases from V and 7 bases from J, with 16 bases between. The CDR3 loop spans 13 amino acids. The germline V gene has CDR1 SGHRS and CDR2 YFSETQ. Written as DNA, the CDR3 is TGCGCCAGCACAAGAACAGAAGGGTTTGGCTACACCTTC. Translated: CASTRTEGFGYTF.

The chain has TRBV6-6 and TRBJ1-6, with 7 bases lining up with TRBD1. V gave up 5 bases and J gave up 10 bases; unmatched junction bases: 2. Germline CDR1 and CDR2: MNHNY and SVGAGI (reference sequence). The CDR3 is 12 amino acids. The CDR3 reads CASSTGESPLHF. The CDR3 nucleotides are TGTGCCAGCAGTACAGGGGAGTCACCCCTCCACTTT.

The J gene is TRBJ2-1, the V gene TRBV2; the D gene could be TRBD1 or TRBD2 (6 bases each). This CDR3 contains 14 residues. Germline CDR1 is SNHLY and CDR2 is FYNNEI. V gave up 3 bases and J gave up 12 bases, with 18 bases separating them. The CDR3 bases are TGTGCCAGCAGTGAGGACAGAGGACTAAATTGGCAGTTCTTC. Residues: CASSEDRGLNWQFF.

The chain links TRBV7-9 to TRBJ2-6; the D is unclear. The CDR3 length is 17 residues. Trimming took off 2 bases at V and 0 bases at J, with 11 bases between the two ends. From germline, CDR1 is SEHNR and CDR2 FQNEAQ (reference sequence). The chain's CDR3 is CASSLLSPDSGANVLTF. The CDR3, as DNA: TGTGCCAGCAGCTTATTATCCCCGGACTCTGGGGCCAACGTCCTGACTTTC. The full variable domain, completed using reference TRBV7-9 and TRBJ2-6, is DTGVSQNPRHKITKRGQNVTFRCDPISEHNRLYWYRQTLGQGPEFLTYFQNEAQLEKSRLLSDRFSAERPKGSFSTLEIQRTEQGDSAMYLCASSLLSPDSGANVLTFGAGSRLTVL.